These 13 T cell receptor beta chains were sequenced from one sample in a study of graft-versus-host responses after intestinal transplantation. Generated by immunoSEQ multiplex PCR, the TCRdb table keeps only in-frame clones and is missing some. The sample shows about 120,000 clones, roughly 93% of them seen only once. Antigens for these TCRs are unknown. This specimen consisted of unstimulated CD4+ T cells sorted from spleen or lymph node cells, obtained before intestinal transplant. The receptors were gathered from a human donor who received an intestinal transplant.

Here the CDR3 reads CAWIRGNTIYF. Written as DNA, the CDR3 is TGTGCCTGGATACGAGGAAACACCATATATTTT. This sequence joins TRBV30 and TRBJ1-3, with unresolved D. This CDR3 region has 11 residues. CDR1 is GTSNPN and CDR2 is SVGIG in the germline V gene (reference sequence). V was trimmed by 4 bases and J by 4 bases, leaving 5 bases between them.

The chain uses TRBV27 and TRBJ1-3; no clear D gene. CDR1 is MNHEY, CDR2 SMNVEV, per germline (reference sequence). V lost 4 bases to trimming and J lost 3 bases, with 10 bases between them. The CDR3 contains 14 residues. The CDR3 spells CASSSGGIGNTIYF. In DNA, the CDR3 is TGTGCCAGCAGTTCGGGTGGGATTGGAAACACCATATATTTT.

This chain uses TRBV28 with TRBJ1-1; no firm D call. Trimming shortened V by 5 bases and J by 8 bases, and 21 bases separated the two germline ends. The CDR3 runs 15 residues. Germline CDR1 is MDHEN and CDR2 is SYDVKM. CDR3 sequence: CASSPPPTGRAEAFF. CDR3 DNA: TGTGCCAGCAGTCCCCCCCCGACCGGACGTGCCGAAGCTTTCTTT.

This CDR3 reads CAIKEIAGNEQFF. The CDR3, as DNA: TGTGCCATCAAAGAAATAGCGGGGAATGAGCAGTTCTTC. The chain carries TRBV10-3 and TRBJ2-1, with 8 positions matching TRBD2. The CDR3 spans 13 residues. Germline CDR1 is ENHRY and CDR2 is SYGVKD. Trimming removed 7 bases from V and 7 bases from J; junction bases left unmatched: 6.

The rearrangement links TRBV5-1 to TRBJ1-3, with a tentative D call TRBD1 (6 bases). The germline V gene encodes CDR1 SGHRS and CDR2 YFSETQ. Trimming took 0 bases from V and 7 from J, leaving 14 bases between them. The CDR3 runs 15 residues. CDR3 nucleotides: TGCGCCAGCAGCTTGGGAGGGGCAGGGGCGAACACCATATATTTT. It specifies CASSLGGAGANTIYF.

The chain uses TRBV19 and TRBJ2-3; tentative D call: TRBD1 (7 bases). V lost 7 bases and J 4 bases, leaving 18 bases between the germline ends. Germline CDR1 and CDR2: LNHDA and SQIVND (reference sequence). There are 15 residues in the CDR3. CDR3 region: CASTLRGRGADTQYF. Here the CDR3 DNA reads TGTGCCAGTACCCTGCGGGGCAGGGGGGCAGATACGCAGTATTTT.

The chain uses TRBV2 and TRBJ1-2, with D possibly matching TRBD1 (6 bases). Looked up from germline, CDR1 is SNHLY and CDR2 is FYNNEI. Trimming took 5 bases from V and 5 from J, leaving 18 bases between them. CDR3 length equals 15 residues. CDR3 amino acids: CASSITRARGYGYTF. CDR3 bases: TGTGCCAGCAGTATAACTCGGGCCAGGGGTTATGGCTACACCTTC.

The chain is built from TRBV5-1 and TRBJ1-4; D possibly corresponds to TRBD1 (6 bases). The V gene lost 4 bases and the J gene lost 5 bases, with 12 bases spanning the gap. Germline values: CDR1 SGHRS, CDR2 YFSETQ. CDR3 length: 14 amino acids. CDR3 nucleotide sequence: TGCGCCAGCAGCGCAGGACAGTTAAATGAAAAACTGTTTTTT. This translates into CASSAGQLNEKLFF.

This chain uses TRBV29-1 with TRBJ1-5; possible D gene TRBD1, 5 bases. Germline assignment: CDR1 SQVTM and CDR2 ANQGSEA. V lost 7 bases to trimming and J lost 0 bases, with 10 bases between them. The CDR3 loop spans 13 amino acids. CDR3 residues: CSAVQGSNQPQHF. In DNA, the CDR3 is TGCAGCGCCGTCCAGGGTAGCAATCAGCCCCAGCATTTT. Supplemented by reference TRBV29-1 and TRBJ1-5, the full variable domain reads SAVISQKPSRDICQRGTSLTIQCQVDSQVTMMFWYRQQPGQSLTLIATANQGSEATYESGFVIDKFPISRPNLTFSTLTVSNMSPEDSSIYLCSAVQGSNQPQHFGDGTRLSIL.

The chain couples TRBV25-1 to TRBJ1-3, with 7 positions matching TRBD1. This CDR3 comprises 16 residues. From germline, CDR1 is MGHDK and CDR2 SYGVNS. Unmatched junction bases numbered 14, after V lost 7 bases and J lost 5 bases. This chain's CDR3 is CASIRHEGGERNTIYF. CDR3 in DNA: TGTGCCAGCATCCGCCACGAAGGGGGCGAAAGAAACACCATATATTTT.

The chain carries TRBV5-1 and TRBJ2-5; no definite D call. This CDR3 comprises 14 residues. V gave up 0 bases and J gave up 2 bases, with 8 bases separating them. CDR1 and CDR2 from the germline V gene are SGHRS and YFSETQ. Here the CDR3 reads CASSLVALQETQYF. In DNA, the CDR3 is TGCGCCAGCAGCTTGGTTGCGCTACAAGAGACCCAGTACTTC.

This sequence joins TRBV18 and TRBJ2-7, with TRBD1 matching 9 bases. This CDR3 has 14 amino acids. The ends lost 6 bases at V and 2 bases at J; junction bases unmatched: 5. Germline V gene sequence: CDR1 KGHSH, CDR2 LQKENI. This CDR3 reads CASSQDRGPYEQYF. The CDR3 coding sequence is TGTGCCAGCTCCCAGGACAGGGGTCCCTACGAGCAGTACTTC. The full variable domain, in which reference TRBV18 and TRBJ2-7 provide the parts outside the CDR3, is NAGVMQNPRHLVRRRGQEARLRCSPMKGHSHVYWYRQLPEEGLKFMVYLQKENIIDESGMPKERFSAEFPKEGPSILRIQQVVRGDSAAYFCASSQDRGPYEQYFGPGTRLTVT.

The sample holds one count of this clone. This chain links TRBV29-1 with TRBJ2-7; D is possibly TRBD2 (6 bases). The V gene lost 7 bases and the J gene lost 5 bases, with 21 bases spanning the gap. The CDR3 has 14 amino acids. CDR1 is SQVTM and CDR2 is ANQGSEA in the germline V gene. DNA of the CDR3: TGCAGCGCGTCCAGGACTACCTTAGGGAACGAGCAGTACTTC. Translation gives CSASRTTLGNEQYF.